What follows are 26 T cell receptor beta chains derived from one specimen sequenced in a study of shared clonotypes between healthy human individuals. CD45RO-negative CD8 cells positively selected for CCR7 made up the naive population, which excluded terminally differentiated effector memory CD45RA+ cells. Sequencing was performed with immunoSEQ multiplex PCR; in TCRdb, only in-frame clones are kept and a portion is missing. The table records roughly 2,000,000 clones, approximately 95% of them present only once. The sample was naive CD8+ T cells sorted from blood. The receptors originated from a man younger than 35 in good health.

The V and J genes are TRBV6-6 and TRBJ2-5; no definite D call. The CDR3 runs to 13 residues. Germline lookup yields CDR1 MNHNY and CDR2 SVGAGI (reference sequence). Deletions cut 10 bases from V and 2 bases from J, with 14 bases between. For the CDR3, the DNA is TGTGCCATCACGACCGGCGGACAAGAGACCCAGTACTTC. As protein: CAITTGGQETQYF.

The V and J genes are TRBV27 and TRBJ1-1; D uncertain. The CDR3 sequence is 14 residues long. CDR1 and CDR2 from the germline V gene are MNHEY and SMNVEV (reference sequence). The V end was cut by 2 bases, the J end by 0 bases, with 7 bases between. As DNA, the CDR3 is TGTGCCAGCAGTTTAGTCAGCTTGAACACTGAAGCTTTCTTT. Protein: CASSLVSLNTEAFF.

The V call is TRBV25-1, the J call TRBJ2-3, with TRBD1 as a possible D gene (5 bases). Deletions cut 4 bases from V and 2 bases from J, with 16 bases between. The CDR3 has 16 amino acids. From germline, CDR1 is MGHDK and CDR2 SYGVNS. The chain's CDR3 is CASSGTGAWNTDTQYF. In nucleotides, the CDR3 is TGTGCCAGCAGTGGAACAGGAGCGTGGAACACAGATACGCAGTATTTT.

To note about this clone: The sample holds other DNA sequences that translate to the same CDR3. This rearrangement joins TRBV28 to TRBJ2-7, with D perhaps TRBD1 (6 bases). Trimming took off 5 bases at V and 2 bases at J, with 13 bases between the two ends. This CDR3 region has 14 residues. In germline, CDR1 is MDHEN, CDR2 SYDVKM. The CDR3 DNA reads as TGTGCCAGCAGTGCTACAGGGTCAACCTACGAGCAGTACTTC. Amino acids: CASSATGSTYEQYF.

Comment on this clone: Other DNA sequences in this sample translate to the same CDR3. The chain employs TRBV28 and TRBJ2-7; 9 nucleotides line up with TRBD1. Losses at the gene ends were 5 bases for V and 3 bases for J; bases not matched to a gene: 2. The CDR3 spans 13 residues. In germline, CDR1 is MDHEN, CDR2 SYDVKM. The CDR3 reads CASSTTGGYEQYF. DNA of the CDR3: TGTGCCAGCAGTACGACAGGGGGCTACGAGCAGTACTTC.

The chain has TRBV30 and TRBJ1-1, with unresolved D. The V end lost 3 bases, the J end lost 0 bases, and 8 bases lay between the germline ends. Germline assignment: CDR1 GTSNPN and CDR2 SVGIG (reference sequence). The CDR3 covers 13 residues. CDR3 loop: CAWSTVLNTEAFF. The CDR3 nucleotides are TGTGCCTGGAGCACCGTCTTGAACACTGAAGCTTTCTTT. The complete variable domain, with remaining parts taken from reference TRBV30 and TRBJ1-1, reads SQTIHQWPATLVQPVGSPLSLECTVEGTSNPNLYWYRQAAGRGLQLLFYSVGIGQISSEVPQNLSASRPQDRQFILSSKKLLLSDSGFYLCAWSTVLNTEAFFGQGTRLTVV.

J is TRBJ2-7 and V is TRBV6-1; 10 bases are shared with TRBD1. V shed 8 bases and J 3 bases; nucleotides not matched to a gene: 10. Germline V gives CDR1 MNHNS, CDR2 SASEGT. This CDR3 is 15 amino acids long. CDR3 region: CASHAKTGGFYEQYF. The CDR3 DNA is TGTGCCAGCCATGCAAAGACAGGGGGCTTCTACGAGCAGTACTTC.

The rearrangement joins TRBV21-1 to TRBJ2-7; TRBD1 is the table's D call, not checked against the DNA. TRBV21-1 corresponds to a pseudogene. The CDR3 runs 15 residues. DNA of the CDR3: TGTGCCAGCAGCTTACCGGACAGGGGTTTGTACGAGCAGTACTTC. Protein: CASSLPDRGLYEQYF.

As concerns this clone: This same CDR3 is encoded by further DNA sequences in the sample. This chain links TRBV4-1 with TRBJ2-7, with D possibly TRBD2 on 5 matching bases. This CDR3 is 13 amino acids long. Germline V CDR1 and CDR2: MGHRA, YSYEKL. Trimming removed 1 base at V and 5 bases at J, with 9 bases between. The CDR3 nucleotides read TGCGCCAGCAGCCAAGTTGGGAGCGACGAGCAGTACTTC. This translates into CASSQVGSDEQYF.

The J gene is TRBJ1-2, the V gene TRBV5-1; D might be TRBD1 (5 bases). From germline, CDR1 is SGHRS and CDR2 YFSETQ. With 0 bases removed from V and 8 bases from J, the gap between germline ends came to 17 bases. The CDR3 loop spans 15 amino acids. CDR3 amino acids: CASSLADFPGRGYTF. CDR3 sequence (DNA): TGCGCCAGCAGCTTGGCCGACTTTCCAGGGAGAGGCTACACCTTC.

The genes are TRBV2 and TRBJ2-1; 7 bases are shared with TRBD2. Germline V gene data show CDR1 as SNHLY and CDR2 as FYNNEI. Germline trimming cut 7 bases from V and 3 bases from J; bases unmatched to any gene: 12. The CDR3 runs to 16 residues. The DNA for the CDR3 is TGTGCCAGCACCGAAACAAGGGGAGGGTACTACAATGAGCAGTTCTTC. Its protein product is CASTETRGGYYNEQFF.

The CDR3 reads CASSSNRESGNTIYF. The CDR3 bases are TGTGCCAGCAGTTCAAACCGGGAATCCGGAAACACCATATATTTT. V and J are TRBV28 and TRBJ1-3; no firm D call. The germline V gene encodes CDR1 MDHEN and CDR2 SYDVKM. V lost 4 bases, J lost 4 bases, and 14 bases lay in between. The CDR3 runs to 15 residues.

On this clone itself: The sample holds other DNA sequences that translate to the same CDR3. The chain joins TRBV6-6 to TRBJ1-2; no reliable D call. Germline V gives CDR1 MNHNY, CDR2 SVGAGI (reference sequence). The length of the CDR3 is 14 residues. V was trimmed by 0 bases and J by 3 bases, leaving 8 bases between them. CDR3 sequence (DNA): TGTGCCAGCAGTTACTCTGGTGGGGACTATGGCTACACCTTC. It encodes CASSYSGGDYGYTF.

The chain has TRBV23-1 and TRBJ2-7; 10 bases agree with TRBD1. TRBV23-1 is treated as an ORF (open reading frame) with a function not yet certain. The CDR3 has 13 amino acids. V shed 6 bases, J shed 7 bases, and the junction held 6 bases outside the gene matches. The CDR3 sequence: CASRGQGRGEQYF. CDR3 nucleotide sequence: TGCGCCAGCAGGGGACAGGGGCGAGGGGAGCAGTACTTC.

This clone was seen just once. The same CDR3 also results from other DNA sequences found in this sample. The chain combines TRBV7-3 with TRBJ2-7; D call uncertain. CDR3 size: 14 residues. V was cut by 2 bases and J by 4 bases, with 12 bases left in between. Germline CDR1 and CDR2: SGHTA and FQGTGA. The CDR3 here is CASSLGAGAYEQYF. The CDR3 DNA reads TGTGCCAGCAGCTTAGGCGCAGGTGCATACGAGCAGTACTTC.

The rearrangement joins TRBV29-1 to TRBJ2-2; D is ambiguous. The CDR3 extends over 13 amino acids. Germline-derived CDR1 and CDR2 are SQVTM and ANQGSEA. Trimming pared 7 bases from V and 0 bases from J, leaving 9 bases between. The CDR3 bases are TGCAGCGCAATGAGGTCGAACACCGGGGAGCTGTTTTTT. Amino acids: CSAMRSNTGELFF.

A single count supports this clone. The chain links TRBV11-2 to TRBJ1-1; 8 nucleotides match TRBD1. Losses at the gene ends were 5 bases for V and 6 bases for J; bases not matched to a gene: 23. There are 19 residues in the CDR3. Germline CDR1 SGHAT, CDR2 FQNNGV. Here the CDR3 reads CASSPQISLSSSRGPEAFF. The DNA for the CDR3 is TGTGCCAGCAGCCCCCAAATTTCCCTAAGTTCGAGCAGGGGGCCTGAAGCTTTCTTT.

The chain recombines TRBV25-1 with TRBJ2-1, with TRBD2 identical over 8 bases. This CDR3 is 13 amino acids long. With 6 bases clipped from V and 6 bases from J, the junction kept 4 bases outside the gene matches. Germline V gives CDR1 MGHDK, CDR2 SYGVNS. The CDR3 sequence is CASSWTSINEQFF. CDR3 in DNA: TGTGCCAGCAGCTGGACTAGCATCAATGAGCAGTTCTTC. The whole variable domain, filled in from reference TRBV25-1 and TRBJ2-1, reads EADIYQTPRYLVIGTGKKITLECSQTMGHDKMYWYQQDPGMELHLIHYSYGVNSTEKGDLSSESTVSRIRTEHFPLTLESARPSHTSQYLCASSWTSINEQFFGPGTRLTVL.

This clone appeared a single time. This sample also contains other DNA sequences that code for the same CDR3. This sequence joins TRBV18 and TRBJ1-5; D gene uncertain. The CDR3 extends over 14 amino acids. Germline assignment: CDR1 KGHSH and CDR2 LQKENI. V was clipped by 0 bases and J by 0 bases, with 3 bases between them. The CDR3 nucleotides are TGTGCCAGCTCACCACCAGGTAGCAATCAGCCCCAGCATTTT. The encoded protein is CASSPPGSNQPQHF.

Comments on this clone: At the DNA level, this CDR3 is encoded by other sequences in the same sample as well. The chain is built from TRBV30 and TRBJ1-1; D is unresolved. CDR3 length equals 12 residues. Germline CDR1 and CDR2: GTSNPN and SVGIG (reference sequence). The V gene lost 3 bases and the J gene lost 1 base, with 6 bases spanning the gap. The CDR3 coding sequence is TGTGCCTGGAGCCCGGCGAACACTGAAGCTTTCTTT. Translating gives CAWSPANTEAFF.

This chain uses TRBV7-9 with TRBJ2-1; D perhaps matches TRBD1 (6 bases). Trimming left V 3 bases short and J 1 base short, with 10 bases between. Germline CDR1 and CDR2: SEHNR and FQNEAQ (reference sequence). This CDR3 has 15 residues. CDR3 sequence reads: CASSFSDSSYNEQFF. The CDR3, as DNA: TGTGCCAGCAGCTTTTCGGACAGTTCCTACAATGAGCAGTTCTTC. Full variable domain (remainder filled in from reference TRBV7-9 and TRBJ2-1): DTGVSQNPRHKITKRGQNVTFRCDPISEHNRLYWYRQTLGQGPEFLTYFQNEAQLEKSRLLSDRFSAERPKGSFSTLEIQRTEQGDSAMYLCASSFSDSSYNEQFFGPGTRLTVL.

V is TRBV4-3 and J is TRBJ1-1, with D perhaps matching TRBD1 (5 bases). Germline V gene lookup returns CDR1 LGHNA and CDR2 YSLEER. Trimming left V 2 bases short and J 3 bases short, with 7 bases between. The CDR3 is 13 residues long. The CDR3 DNA reads TGCGCCAGCAGCCAAATAGGGGACACTGAAGCTTTCTTT. Its translation is CASSQIGDTEAFF.

CDR3 loop: CASSPDNWGEQFF. The CDR3, as DNA: TGCGCCAGCAGCCCGGACAACTGGGGTGAGCAGTTCTTC. The gene calls are TRBV4-1 and TRBJ2-1; D may be TRBD1 (5 bases). Germline V CDR1 and CDR2: MGHRA, YSYEKL. This CDR3 is built from 13 residues. The ends were cut back, 4 bases at V and 9 bases at J, with 13 bases in the middle.

The chain recombines TRBV28 with TRBJ2-3; TRBD1 matches 11 bases. Germline assignment: CDR1 MDHEN and CDR2 SYDVKM. This CDR3 comprises 18 residues. V gave up 3 bases and J gave up 5 bases; unmatched junction bases: 13. Here the CDR3 reads CASSFDRTGGRYIDTQYF. The CDR3 DNA is TGTGCCAGCAGTTTCGATAGGACAGGGGGCCGCTATATAGATACGCAGTATTTT.

The chain couples TRBV13 to TRBJ1-4, with D uncertain. The CDR3 extends over 13 amino acids. Trimming stripped 5 bases from V and 12 bases from J, with 16 bases between. Germline assignment: CDR1 PRHDT and CDR2 FYEKMQ (reference sequence). The CDR3 DNA sequence: TGTGCCAGCAGCCCAAGCTTACTGGGAGAACTGTTTTTT. It translates to CASSPSLLGELFF.

In its sample, this clone was seen once. J is TRBJ2-5 and V is TRBV7-9; D not resolved. This CDR3 comprises 12 residues. The germline V gene encodes CDR1 SEHNR and CDR2 FQNEAQ (reference sequence). Trimming removed 7 bases from V and 4 bases from J, with 10 bases in between. In DNA form, the CDR3 reads TGTGCCAGCATGGAGTTGGGAGAGACCCAGTACTTC. This gives the protein CASMELGETQYF.